This T cell receptor (beta chain) was retrieved from a study of radiation and T cells in renal cell carcinoma. Treatment noted: treatment-naive control, cytoreductive nephrectomy. This CDR3 spans 15 amino acids. Germline-derived CDR1 and CDR2 are SGHTA and FQGNSA. With 1 base removed from V and 2 bases from J, the gap between germline ends came to 12 bases. TCRdb keeps only in-frame clones here, not all; method: immunoSEQ multiplex PCR. Among 20,000 to 25,000 clones, roughly half were seen once, and the ten largest hold roughly 21%. The material was tumor tissue, obtained from a patient whose treatment was nephrectomy without radiotherapy. The TCR sequence derives from a human donor with renal cell carcinoma. The gene calls are TRBV7-2 and TRBJ2-7, with D perhaps assigned TRBD1 or TRBD2 (6 bases each). Here the CDR3 DNA reads TGTGCCAGCAGCTTAGAACCGGGGGCCACCTACGAGCAGTACTTC. This codes for CASSLEPGATYEQYF.